This TCR beta chain was obtained from a study of CD8 T cells in Susac syndrome. It was with random hexamers that roughly 0.45 to 1 ug RNA was reverse transcribed. The method of amplification for TCR beta CDR3 was immunoSEQ multiplex PCR, covering 54 Vbeta and 13 Jbeta. TCRdb reprocessed the immunoSEQ multiplex PCR reads via MiXCR and lists one record per CDR3 protein. The table shows about 200,000 distinct CDR3 sequences, with approximately 90% occurring only once. From germline, CDR1 is SQVTM and CDR2 ANQGSEA. The CDR3 runs to 14 residues. The ends lost 5 bases at V and 9 bases at J; junction bases unmatched: 6.

The specimen was CD8+ T cells from PBMCs. The TCR was taken from a human donor with multiple sclerosis. The rearrangement joins TRBV29-1 to TRBJ2-1; 14 bases line up with TRBD2. The CDR3 reads CSVKTSGRAGEQFF. CDR3 nucleotide sequence: TGCAGCGTTAAGACTAGCGGGAGGGCCGGTGAGCAGTTCTTC.